This T cell receptor (beta chain) emerged from a study of blood T cell repertoires in COVID-19. Study background: There were acute and convalescent COVID-19 samples, and they came from the United States, Italy and Spain. T cells, B-cell-depleted T cells, or PBMCs supplied cDNA or gDNA.

In the original workflow: Reference gene primer amplification gave estimated nucleated cell counts. Only in-frame clones appear in the TCRdb table, and some are missing; sequencing was by immunoSEQ multiplex PCR. The V and J calls and clone size were taken over from that table, and D and trimming were inferred from the DNA. Of 65,000 to 70,000 clones in the sample, just under 80% are singletons; the top ten hold roughly 50%. Trimming took 7 bases from V and 12 from J; bases not matched to a gene: 15. Germline V gives CDR1 SNHLY, CDR2 FYNNEI. The CDR3 is 13 residues long. The sequencing input was peripheral blood. The V gene is TRBV2, the J gene TRBJ2-7, with 7 positions matching TRBD2. This TCR came from a human donor in a cohort sampled during active COVID-19. As DNA, the CDR3 is TGTGCCAGCACCTTGGCGGGAGCAGAGAGTAGGTACTTC. This sequence encodes CASTLAGAESRYF.